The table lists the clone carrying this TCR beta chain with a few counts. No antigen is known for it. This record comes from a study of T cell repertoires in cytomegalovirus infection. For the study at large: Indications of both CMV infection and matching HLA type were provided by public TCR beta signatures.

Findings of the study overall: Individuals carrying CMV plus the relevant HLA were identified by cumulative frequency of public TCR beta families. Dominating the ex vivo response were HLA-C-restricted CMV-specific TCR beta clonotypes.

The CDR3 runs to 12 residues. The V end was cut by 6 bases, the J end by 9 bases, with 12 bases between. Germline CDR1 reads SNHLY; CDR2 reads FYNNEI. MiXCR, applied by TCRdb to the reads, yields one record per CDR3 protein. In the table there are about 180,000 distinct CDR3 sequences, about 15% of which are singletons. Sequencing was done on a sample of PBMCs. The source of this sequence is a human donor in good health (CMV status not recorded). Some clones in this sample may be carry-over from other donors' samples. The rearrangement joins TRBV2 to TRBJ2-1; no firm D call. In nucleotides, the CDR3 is TGTGCCAGCAGCCTAAGTATCGGTGAGCAGTTCTTC. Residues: CASSLSIGEQFF.